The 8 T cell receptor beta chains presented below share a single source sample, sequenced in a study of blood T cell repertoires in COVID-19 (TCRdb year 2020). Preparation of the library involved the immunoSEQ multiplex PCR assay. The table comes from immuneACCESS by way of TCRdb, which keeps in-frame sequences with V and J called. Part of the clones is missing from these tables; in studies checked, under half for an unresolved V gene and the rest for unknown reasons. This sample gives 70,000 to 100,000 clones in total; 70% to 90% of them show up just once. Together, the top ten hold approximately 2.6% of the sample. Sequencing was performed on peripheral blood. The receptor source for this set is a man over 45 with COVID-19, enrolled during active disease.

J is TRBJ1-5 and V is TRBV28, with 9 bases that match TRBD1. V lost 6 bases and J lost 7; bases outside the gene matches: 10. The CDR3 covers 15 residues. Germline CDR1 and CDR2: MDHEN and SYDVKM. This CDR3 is CASSGQGRWGQPQHF. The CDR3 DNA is TGTGCCAGCAGCGGACAGGGGAGGTGGGGACAGCCCCAGCATTTT.

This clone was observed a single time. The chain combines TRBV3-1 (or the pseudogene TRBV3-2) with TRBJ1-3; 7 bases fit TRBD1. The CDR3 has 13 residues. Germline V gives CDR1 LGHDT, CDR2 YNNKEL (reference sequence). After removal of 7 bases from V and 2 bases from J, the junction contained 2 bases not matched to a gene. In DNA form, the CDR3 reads TGTGCCAGCAACGACAGGGCTGGAAACACCATATATTTT. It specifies CASNDRAGNTIYF.

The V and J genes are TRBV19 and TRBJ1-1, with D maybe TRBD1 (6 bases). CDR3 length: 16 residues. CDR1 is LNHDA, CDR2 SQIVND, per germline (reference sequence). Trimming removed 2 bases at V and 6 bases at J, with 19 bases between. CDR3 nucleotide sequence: TGTGCCAGTAGTATAAGGAGACAGGTGGAAAGCCCTGAAGCTTTCTTT. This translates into CASSIRRQVESPEAFF.

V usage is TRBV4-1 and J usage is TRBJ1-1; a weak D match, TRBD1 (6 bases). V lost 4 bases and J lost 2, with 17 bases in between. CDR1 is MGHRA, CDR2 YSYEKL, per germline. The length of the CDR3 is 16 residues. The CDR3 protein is CASSRLNRVVNTEAFF. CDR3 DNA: TGCGCCAGCAGCCGATTAAACAGGGTAGTAAACACTGAAGCTTTCTTT.

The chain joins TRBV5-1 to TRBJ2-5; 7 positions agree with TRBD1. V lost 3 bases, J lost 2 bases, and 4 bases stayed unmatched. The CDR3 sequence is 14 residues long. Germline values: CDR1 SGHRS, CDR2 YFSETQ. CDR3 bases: TGCGCCAGCAGCTCCGGGACAGCGCAAGAGACCCAGTACTTC. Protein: CASSSGTAQETQYF.

The CDR3 coding sequence is TGTGCCAGCAGTTTGACAGGGGGGAATTCACCCCTCCACTTT. The encoded protein is CASSLTGGNSPLHF. The rearrangement joins TRBV2 to TRBJ1-6; 9 bases are a match to TRBD1. The germline V gene encodes CDR1 SNHLY and CDR2 FYNNEI. The length of the CDR3 is 14 residues. The ends lost 5 bases at V and 7 bases at J; junction bases unmatched: 3.

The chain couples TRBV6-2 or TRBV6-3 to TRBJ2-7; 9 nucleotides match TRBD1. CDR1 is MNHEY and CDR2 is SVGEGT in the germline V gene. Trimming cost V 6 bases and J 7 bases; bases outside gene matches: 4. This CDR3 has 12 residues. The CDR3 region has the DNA TGTGCCAGCAGCGGACAGGGGCTGGAGCAGTACTTC. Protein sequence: CASSGQGLEQYF.

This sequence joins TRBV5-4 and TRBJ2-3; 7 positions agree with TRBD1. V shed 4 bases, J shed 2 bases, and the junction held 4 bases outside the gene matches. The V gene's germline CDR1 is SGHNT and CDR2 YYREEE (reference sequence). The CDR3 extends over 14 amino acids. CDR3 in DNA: TGTGCCAGCAGCAGGGACAGCCACACAGATACGCAGTATTTT. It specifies CASSRDSHTDTQYF.